The rows below give T cell receptor beta chains drawn from one sample of a study of T cell changes during pregnancy in multiple sclerosis. Produced via immunoSEQ multiplex PCR; TCRdb's table is partial and in-frame only. The repertoire holds more than 15,000 clones, with over 75% as singletons. The material sequenced was CD8+ T cells from peripheral blood mononuclear cells, taken after pregnancy. The receptors originated from a female donor in good health, enrolled as a control in a pregnancy study. Both conserved end residues are part of each CDR3. Fields, in order: D gene, J gene, V gene, CDR3 DNA, CDR3 protein. D genes are given only for firm matches.

TRBD1 TRBJ1-5 TRBV5-1 TGCGCCAGCAGCTTAGGACAGGGGACGGGCAATCAGCCCCAGCATTTT CASSLGQGTGNQPQHF
TRBD2 TRBJ2-7 TRBV15 TGTGCCACCAGCAGATCCCACCAACTAGCGGGAGACGAGCAGTACTTC CATSRSHQLAGDEQYF
TRBD2 TRBJ2-7 TRBV6-4 TGTGCCAGCAGTGCCGGTCTAGCGGGATTCTACGAGCAGTACTTC CASSAGLAGFYEQYF
NA TRBJ2-1 TRBV4-1 TGCGCCAGCAGCCACCCGGACTTTTACAATGAGCAGTTCTTC CASSHPDFYNEQFF
NA TRBJ2-1 TRBV10-1 TGCGCCAGCAGTGAGCCGTACAATGAGCAGTTCTTC CASSEPYNEQFF
TRBD1 TRBJ2-7 TRBV13 TGTGCCAGCAGCTTAGAGAGTAGACAGGGGCGGCGGCAGTACTTC CASSLESRQGRRQYF
NA TRBJ1-2 TRBV19 TGTGCCAGTACTAACGAGGGCCTAGATGGCTACACCTTC CASTNEGLDGYTF
NA TRBJ1-2 TRBV6-5 TGTGCCAGCAGTTACTCAGGCGGCGGGGGGATTTATGGCTACACCTTC CASSYSGGGGIYGYTF
NA TRBJ2-1 TRBV7-8 TGTGCCAGCAGCTGGCCCCCAGAGGGTATAGCGGAGGACAATGAGCAGTTCTTC CASSWPPEGIAEDNEQFF
TRBD1 TRBJ2-7 TRBV5-6 TGTGCCAGCAGCTCAGGACAGGTCTTCCCTCACGAGCAGTACTTC CASSSGQVFPHEQYF
TRBD1 TRBJ2-3 TRBV6-1 TGTGCCAGCAGTGAGGACAGGGGACACACAGATACGCAGTATTTT CASSEDRGHTDTQYF
TRBD1 TRBJ2-1 TRBV5-4 TGTGCCAGCAGCTTAAGTCCCGGGACAGGGACGAATGAGCAGTTCTTC CASSLSPGTGTNEQFF
NA TRBJ1-3 TRBV5-5 TGTGCCAGCAGCACCGACAGTAGCTCTGGAAACACCATATATTTT CASSTDSSSGNTIYF